Sequencing of this T cell receptor beta chain was carried out in a study of PD-L1 blockade in urothelial cancer (dated by TCRdb to the late 2010s). For context, the study as a whole: Therapy was started at some point between 2014 and 2016 for all patients, and atezolizumab 1,200 mg was administered intravenously every 3 weeks. Durable clinical benefit was defined as progression-free survival longer than 6 months, and TCR features were also tested against progression-free and overall survival. Blood samples were analyzed at two time points: 3 weeks after treatment start (second dose) and 6 weeks after treatment start. Ten or so patients reached durable clinical benefit, while some 20 patients did not. The study was an exploratory multi-omic analysis of somatic, immune and clinical correlates of response to PD-L1 blockade with atezolizumab in urothelial cancer. Under 30 patients had pretreatment blood TCR-seq, about 25 had at least one posttreatment blood collection, and about 25 had tumor TCR-seq. Pretreatment tumor samples, along with matched peripheral blood collected serially before and after atezolizumab treatment, underwent TCR sequencing. A median of 141,255 T cells and approximately 83,000 unique TCRs was obtained from blood samples, and a median clonality of around 0.072 was observed. Whole exome sequencing and RNA sequencing of pretreatment tumors were performed alongside TCR sequencing in the same patients. About nine tenths of the roughly 29 patients were males with bladder-origin urothelial cancer, and about two thirds of the roughly 30 reported a prior smoking history. Patients had an ECOG performance status of 0 or 1 and had received between 0 and 3 prior chemotherapy regimens. Findings and caveats that apply to the study as a whole: A pretreatment peripheral blood TCR clonality below the median was linked to improved progression-free and overall survival. At 3 weeks after the start of treatment, tumor-associated TCR clones in peripheral blood had expanded more in patients with durable benefit (n ≈ 20, p = 0.022). Small sample size (n ≈ 28) and many exploratory analyses mean the results are intended to be hypothesis-generating.

To estimate absolute template abundance from read counts, synthetic TCR analog templates were spiked into each PCR. The immunoSEQ assay used bias-controlled V and J gene primers to amplify TCRbeta CDR3 regions from genomic DNA. Rearranged TCRbeta segments were sequenced at approximately 20X coverage. Turning to the authors' computational methods: Clustering was used to correct sequencing errors, and CDR3s were annotated against IMGT to assign V, D and J genes. Downstream analyses used only productive TCRbeta rearrangements and left out out-of-frame or stop-codon sequences. Clonality was calculated as one minus the Shannon entropy normalized by the log of the number of unique productive sequences. Clones differing between time points or between blood and tumor were identified by Fisher's exact test with Benjamini-Hochberg correction at adjusted p below 0.01. Not all clones reach the TCRdb copy of this immuneACCESS table, which keeps in-frame sequences only. Checked studies attribute under half of the gap to unresolved V genes and leave the rest unexplained. The V and J calls and the clone size are those of that table, but D and trimming were determined from the DNA. The sample data list tens of thousands of clones, and 75% to 90% of these were observed just once. The top ten constitute over 1% of the sample.

Spanning cysteine to phenylalanine, the CDR3 consists of 15 amino acids. The DNA shown is the 45-base CDR3, in frame from base 1. V lost 2 bases and J lost 0 bases; the stretch between them is 10 bases long. CDR1 SGHAT and CDR2 FQDESV were looked up in the germline V gene (reference sequence). This clone was seen a handful of times. It has no known antigen specificity. No base-level quality is on record; no much larger clone is a single base apart. Sample time point, as interpreted from the label and publication: pretreatment peripheral blood. The cohort included 25 to 35 patients with locally advanced or metastatic urothelial carcinoma who were treated at Memorial Sloan Kettering on a trial protocol. Peripheral blood mononuclear cells were collected from each patient pretreatment and during treatment, giving between 1 and 8 total time points per patient. The Qiagen DNeasy Blood extraction kit was used to purify genomic DNA from total PBMCs and tumor samples. PBMCs were collected pretreatment and during treatment, and were isolated and stored as previously described.

This material consisted of PBMCs, taken around atezolizumab (anti-PD-L1) treatment. The rearranged segments are TRBV11-1 and TRBJ2-5, with TRBD2 as a weak D call on 6 bases. This TCR was sampled from a man aged 50 or older with urothelial cancer. CDR3 sequence: CASSLLARYQETQYF. The DNA sequence is TGTGCCAGCAGCTTACTAGCGCGATACCAAGAGACCCAGTACTTC.